The 14 T cell receptor beta chains listed next were all sequenced from one sample in a study of T cell responses to AZD1222 COVID-19 vaccine. The repertoire was sequenced with immunoSEQ multiplex PCR; TCRdb's copy has only in-frame clones and lacks some. Of some 150,000 clones listed, approximately 93% are singletons. The sample consisted of peripheral blood, taken on day 0 of AZD1222 vaccination. These receptors originate from an adult in good health.

The chain is built from TRBV19 and TRBJ1-2; D is perhaps TRBD1 (5 bases). From germline, CDR1 is LNHDA and CDR2 SQIVND (reference sequence). Trimming removed 7 bases at V and 8 bases at J, with 17 bases between. The CDR3 covers 13 residues. The CDR3, as DNA: TGTGCCAGTACCCGTCGGGGGGAAAGGGGCTACACCTTC. Residues: CASTRRGERGYTF. Together with reference TRBV19 and TRBJ1-2, the CDR3 gives the full variable domain: DGGITQSPKYLFRKEGQNVTLSCEQNLNHDAMYWYRQDPGQGLRLIYYSQIVNDFQKGDIAEGYSVSREKKESFPLTVTSAQKNPTAFYLCASTRRGERGYTFGSGTRLTVV.

This rearrangement joins TRBV3-1 (or the pseudogene TRBV3-2) to TRBJ2-3, with D tentatively TRBD2 (6 bases). This CDR3 is 14 amino acids long. CDR1 LGHDT and CDR2 YNNKEL come from the germline V gene (reference sequence). V was cut by 1 base and J by 4 bases, with 9 bases left in between. The CDR3 sequence: CASSQVSSADTQYF. The CDR3 DNA is TGTGCCAGCAGCCAAGTTTCTAGCGCAGATACGCAGTATTTT.

This rearrangement joins TRBV14 to TRBJ1-2; 7 bases are shared with TRBD1. V dropped 0 bases and J dropped 11; count of bases not matched to a gene: 9. From germline, CDR1 is SGHDN and CDR2 FVKESK. The CDR3 contains 14 residues. CDR3 residues: CASSQEPRGRRYTF. For the CDR3, the DNA is TGTGCCAGCAGCCAAGAACCCAGGGGGAGGCGTTACACCTTC.

For this clone: Other DNA sequences in this specimen translate into the identical CDR3. This chain uses TRBV3-1 (or the pseudogene TRBV3-2) with TRBJ1-5, with D maybe TRBD1 (5 bases). V lost 1 base, J lost 6 bases, and 7 bases lay in between. The CDR3 consists of 13 residues. CDR1 LGHDT and CDR2 YNNKEL come from the germline V gene (reference sequence). CDR3 region: CASSQVGGQPQHF. The CDR3 DNA reads as TGTGCCAGCAGCCAAGTGGGGGGTCAGCCCCAGCATTTT.

This chain connects TRBV6-1 to TRBJ1-5, with unresolved D. Germline V CDR1 and CDR2: MNHNS, SASEGT. The V end was cut by 3 bases, the J end by 5 bases, with 14 bases between. The CDR3 extends over 15 amino acids. The CDR3 loop is CASSERRAGDQPQHF. As DNA, the CDR3 is TGTGCCAGCAGTGAGCGGAGGGCAGGCGATCAGCCCCAGCATTTT.

The V and J genes are TRBV3-1 (or the pseudogene TRBV3-2) and TRBJ1-5; 9 bases are a match to TRBD1. The CDR3 sequence is 16 residues long. V shed 2 bases and J 1 base; nucleotides not matched to a gene: 3. Germline values: CDR1 LGHDT, CDR2 YNNKEL (reference sequence). The CDR3 DNA reads as TGTGCCAGCAGCCAAAACAGGGGGCAAAGCAATCAGCCCCAGCATTTT. Translation gives CASSQNRGQSNQPQHF.

The chain carries TRBV18 and TRBJ1-1; 7 nucleotides agree with TRBD1. J lost 0 bases, V lost 3 bases, and 4 bases had no gene match. In germline, CDR1 is KGHSH, CDR2 LQKENI. The length of the CDR3 is 15 residues. The CDR3 DNA reads as TGTGCCAGCTCACCGGGACAGACCATGAACACTGAAGCTTTCTTT. Its protein product is CASSPGQTMNTEAFF.

This clone appeared a single time. The chain recombines TRBV27 with TRBJ2-7, with 10 positions matching TRBD1. Germline-derived CDR1 and CDR2 are MNHEY and SMNVEV (reference sequence). V lost 4 bases, J lost 3 bases, and 3 bases stayed unmatched. The CDR3 covers 14 residues. CDR3 loop: CASSYRDRGYEQYF. The CDR3 nucleotides are TGTGCCAGCAGTTATCGGGACAGGGGCTACGAGCAGTACTTC.

V is TRBV19 and J is TRBJ1-4, with TRBD1 matching over 8 bases. This CDR3 contains 13 residues. The V segment lost 7 bases and the J segment 11 bases; nucleotides outside the gene matches: 9. Germline CDR1 and CDR2: LNHDA and SQIVND (reference sequence). CDR3 residues: CASMGQARRKLFF. The CDR3 DNA reads as TGTGCCAGTATGGGACAGGCGCGTCGGAAACTGTTTTTT.

The chain is built from TRBV6-5 and TRBJ2-3; the match to TRBD1 covers 7 bases. The germline CDR1 and CDR2 sequences are MNHEY and SVGAGI. The CDR3 runs 15 residues. After removal of 2 bases from V and 1 base from J, the junction contained 3 bases not matched to a gene. The CDR3 nucleotides read TGTGCCAGCAGTTACCACAGGGGAGGCACAGATACGCAGTATTTT. Its translation is CASSYHRGGTDTQYF.

V usage is TRBV10-3 and J usage is TRBJ2-1; D is undetermined. Germline V CDR1 and CDR2: ENHRY, SYGVKD. This CDR3 contains 12 residues. Trimming stripped 1 base from V and 13 bases from J, with 11 bases between. CDR3 loop: CAISELSGLQFF. The DNA of the CDR3 is TGTGCCATCAGTGAGTTATCCGGCCTACAGTTCTTC.

The chain combines TRBV5-6 with TRBJ2-4; 7 positions agree with TRBD2. CDR1 and CDR2 (germline): SGHDT, YYEEEE. The ends lost 4 bases at V and 0 bases at J; junction bases unmatched: 4. The CDR3 extends over 15 amino acids. Here the CDR3 DNA reads TGTGCCAGCAGCCCAGCGGGGTTAGCCAAAAACATTCAGTACTTC. The encoded protein is CASSPAGLAKNIQYF.

The chain is built from TRBV6-5 and TRBJ1-6; TRBD1 agrees at 7 bases. CDR3 length: 13 amino acids. J was trimmed by 7 bases and V by 8 bases; bases with no gene match: 5. CDR1 MNHEY and CDR2 SVGAGI come from the germline V gene. In DNA form, the CDR3 reads TGTGCCAGCGGGGGACAGCCCAATTCACCCCTCCACTTT. It encodes CASGGQPNSPLHF.

Only a few counts were recorded for this clone. V and J are TRBV19 and TRBJ1-6, with 7 positions matching TRBD1. V was pared by 7 bases and J by 2 bases, with 5 bases of the junction left unmatched. Germline V gene data show CDR1 as LNHDA and CDR2 as SQIVND (reference sequence). CDR3 length: 15 amino acids. CDR3 sequence: CASTAGTAYNSPLHF. In DNA form, the CDR3 reads TGTGCCAGTACCGCCGGGACAGCCTATAATTCACCCCTCCACTTT.